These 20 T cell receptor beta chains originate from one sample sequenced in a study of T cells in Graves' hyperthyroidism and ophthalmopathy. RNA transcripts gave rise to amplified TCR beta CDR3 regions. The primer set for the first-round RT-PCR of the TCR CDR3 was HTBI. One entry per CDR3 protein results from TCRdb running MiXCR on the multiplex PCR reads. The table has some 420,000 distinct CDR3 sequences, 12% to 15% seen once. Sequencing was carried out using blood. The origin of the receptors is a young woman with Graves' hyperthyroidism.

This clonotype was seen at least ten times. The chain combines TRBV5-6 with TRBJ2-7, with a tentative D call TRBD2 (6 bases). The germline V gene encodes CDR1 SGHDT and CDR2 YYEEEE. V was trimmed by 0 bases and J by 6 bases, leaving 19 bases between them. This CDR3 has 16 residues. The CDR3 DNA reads TGTGCCAGCAGCTTGGGCGGGGTAACCCTGGAGTCCGAGCAGTACTTC. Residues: CASSLGGVTLESEQYF.

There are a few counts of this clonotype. The CDR3 region has the DNA TGTGCCAGCAGTTTAGTTCTAGGGGCGAAGGATCAGCCCCAGCATTTT. Protein: CASSLVLGAKDQPQHF. The chain recombines TRBV12-3 or TRBV12-4 with TRBJ1-5, with D possibly being TRBD1 (5 bases). V dropped 1 base and J dropped 5 bases, with 15 bases sitting between them. This CDR3 region has 16 residues.

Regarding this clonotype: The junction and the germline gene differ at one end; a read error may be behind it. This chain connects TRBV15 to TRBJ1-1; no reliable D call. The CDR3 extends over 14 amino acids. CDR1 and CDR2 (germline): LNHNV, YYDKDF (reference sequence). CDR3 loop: CATSRDMANTEASF. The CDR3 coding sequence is TGTGCCACCAGCAGAGATATGGCTAACACTGAAGCTTCCTTT. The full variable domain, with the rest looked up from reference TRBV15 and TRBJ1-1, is DAMVIQNPRYQVTQFGKPVTLSCSQTLNHNVMYWYQQKSSQAPKLLFHYYDKDFNNEADTPDNFQSRRPNTSFCFLDIRSPGLGDTAMYLCATSRDMANTEASFGQGTRLTVV.

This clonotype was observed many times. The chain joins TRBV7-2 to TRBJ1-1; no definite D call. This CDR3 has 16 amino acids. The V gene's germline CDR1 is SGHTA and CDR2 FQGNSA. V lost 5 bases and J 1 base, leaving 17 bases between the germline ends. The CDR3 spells CASSLRRLRANTEAFF. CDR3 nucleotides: TGTGCCAGCAGCCTCAGGAGGCTACGAGCGAACACTGAAGCTTTCTTT. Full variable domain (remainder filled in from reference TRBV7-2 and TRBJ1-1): GAGVSQSPSNKVTEKGKDVELRCDPISGHTALYWYRQSLGQGLEFLIYFQGNSAPDKSGLPSDRFSAERTGGSVSTLTIQRTQQEDSAVYLCASSLRRLRANTEAFFGQGTRLTVV.

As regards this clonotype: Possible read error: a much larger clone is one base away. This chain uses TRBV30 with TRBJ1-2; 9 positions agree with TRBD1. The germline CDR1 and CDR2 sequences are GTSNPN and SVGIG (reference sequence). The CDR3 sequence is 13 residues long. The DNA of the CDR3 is TGTGCCTGGAGTACGGACAGGGGATATGACTACACCTTC. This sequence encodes CAWSTDRGYDYTF.

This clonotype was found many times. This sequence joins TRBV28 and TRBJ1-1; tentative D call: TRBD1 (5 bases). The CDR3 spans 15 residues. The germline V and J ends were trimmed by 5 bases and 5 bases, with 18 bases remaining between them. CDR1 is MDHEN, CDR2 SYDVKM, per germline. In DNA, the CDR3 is TGTGCCAGCAGTCCCTCCCGGGGGGTTGGGACTGAAGCTTTCTTT. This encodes CASSPSRGVGTEAFF. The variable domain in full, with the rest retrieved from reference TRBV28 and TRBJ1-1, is DVKVTQSSRYLVKRTGEKVFLECVQDMDHENMFWYRQDPGLGLRLIYFSYDVKMKEKGDIPEGYSVSREKKERFSLILESASTNQTSMYLCASSPSRGVGTEAFFGQGTRLTVV.

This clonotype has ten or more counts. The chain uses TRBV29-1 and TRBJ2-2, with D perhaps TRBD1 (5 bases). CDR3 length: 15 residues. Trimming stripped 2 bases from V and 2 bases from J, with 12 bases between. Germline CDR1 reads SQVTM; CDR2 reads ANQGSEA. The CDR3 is CSVESRGGNTGELFF. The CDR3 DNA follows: TGCAGCGTTGAAAGTAGGGGCGGTAACACCGGGGAGCTGTTTTTT.

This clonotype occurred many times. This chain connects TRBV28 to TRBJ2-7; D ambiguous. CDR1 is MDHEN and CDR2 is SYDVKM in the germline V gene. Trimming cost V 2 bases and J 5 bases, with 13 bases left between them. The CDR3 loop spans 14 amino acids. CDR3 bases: TGTGCCAGCAGTTTAGGCGGTGTTGGGAACGAGCAGTACTTC. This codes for CASSLGGVGNEQYF.

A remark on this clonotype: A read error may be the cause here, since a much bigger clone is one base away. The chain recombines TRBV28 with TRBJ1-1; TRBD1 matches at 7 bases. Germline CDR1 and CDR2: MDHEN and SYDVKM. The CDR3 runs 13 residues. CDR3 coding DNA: TGTACCACCTTCAGGGGGGCTGCGACTGAAGCTTTCTTT. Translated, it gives CTTFRGAATEAFF.

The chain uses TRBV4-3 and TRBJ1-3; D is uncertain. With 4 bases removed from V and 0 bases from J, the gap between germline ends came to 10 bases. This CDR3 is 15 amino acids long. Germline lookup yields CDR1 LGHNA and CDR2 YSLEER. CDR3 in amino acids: CASSLGRDSGNTIYF. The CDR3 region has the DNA TGCGCCAGCAGCCTCGGGAGGGACTCTGGAAACACCATATATTTT.

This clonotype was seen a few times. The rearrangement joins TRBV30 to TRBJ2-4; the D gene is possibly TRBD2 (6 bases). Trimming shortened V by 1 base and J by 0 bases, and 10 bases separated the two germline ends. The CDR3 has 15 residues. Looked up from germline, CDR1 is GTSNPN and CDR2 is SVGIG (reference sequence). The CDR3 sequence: CAWSGAGLAKNIQYF. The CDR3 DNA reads TGTGCCTGGAGTGGCGCGGGACTAGCCAAAAACATTCAGTACTTC.

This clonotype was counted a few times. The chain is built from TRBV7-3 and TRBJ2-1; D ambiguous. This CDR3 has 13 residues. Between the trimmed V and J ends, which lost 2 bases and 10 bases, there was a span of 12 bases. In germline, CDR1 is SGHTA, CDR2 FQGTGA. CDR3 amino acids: CASSLSSVREQFF. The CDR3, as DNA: TGTGCCAGCAGCTTATCATCCGTCAGGGAGCAGTTCTTC.

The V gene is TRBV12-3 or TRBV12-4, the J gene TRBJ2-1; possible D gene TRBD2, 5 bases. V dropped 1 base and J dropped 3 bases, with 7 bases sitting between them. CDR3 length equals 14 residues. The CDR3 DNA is TGTGCCAGCAGTTTAGGGACTCACTACAATGAGCAGTTCTTC. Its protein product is CASSLGTHYNEQFF.

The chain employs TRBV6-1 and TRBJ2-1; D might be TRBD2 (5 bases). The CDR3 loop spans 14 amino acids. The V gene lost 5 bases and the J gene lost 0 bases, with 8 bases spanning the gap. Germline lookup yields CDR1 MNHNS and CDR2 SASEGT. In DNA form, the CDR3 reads TGTGCCAGCAGTACGGGGAGCTCCTACAATGAGCAGTTCTTC. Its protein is CASSTGSSYNEQFF.

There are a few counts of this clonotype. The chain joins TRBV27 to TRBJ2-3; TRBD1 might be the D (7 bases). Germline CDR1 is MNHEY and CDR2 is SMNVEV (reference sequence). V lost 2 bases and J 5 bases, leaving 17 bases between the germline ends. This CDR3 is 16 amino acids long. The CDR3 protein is CASSLVFGQGGDTQYF. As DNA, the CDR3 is TGTGCCAGCAGTTTAGTCTTTGGCCAGGGGGGAGATACGCAGTATTTT.

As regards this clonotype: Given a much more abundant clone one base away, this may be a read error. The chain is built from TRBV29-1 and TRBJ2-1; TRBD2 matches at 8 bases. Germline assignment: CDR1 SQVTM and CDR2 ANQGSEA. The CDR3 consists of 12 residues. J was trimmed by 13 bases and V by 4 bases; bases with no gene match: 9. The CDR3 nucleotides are TGCAGCGTTGGCCCAGCGGGGGAGACCCAGTTCTTC. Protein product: CSVGPAGETQFF.

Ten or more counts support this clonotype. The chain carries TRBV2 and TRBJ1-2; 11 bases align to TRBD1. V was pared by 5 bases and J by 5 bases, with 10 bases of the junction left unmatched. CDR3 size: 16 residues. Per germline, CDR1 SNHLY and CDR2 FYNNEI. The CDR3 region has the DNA TGTGCCAGCAGTCCAGGACAGGGGGCAACCTTTTATGGCTACACCTTC. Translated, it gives CASSPGQGATFYGYTF.

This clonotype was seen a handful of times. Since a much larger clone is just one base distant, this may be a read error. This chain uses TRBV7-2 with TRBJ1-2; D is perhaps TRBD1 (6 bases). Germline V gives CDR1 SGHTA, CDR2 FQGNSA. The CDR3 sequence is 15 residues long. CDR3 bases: TGTGCCAGCAGTAGACTGGACAGACGAAACTATGGCTGCACCTTC. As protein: CASSRLDRRNYGCTF.

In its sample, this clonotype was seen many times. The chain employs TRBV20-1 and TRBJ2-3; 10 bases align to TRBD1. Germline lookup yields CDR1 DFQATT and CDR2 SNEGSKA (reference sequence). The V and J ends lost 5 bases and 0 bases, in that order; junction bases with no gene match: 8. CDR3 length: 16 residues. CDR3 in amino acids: CSAVLDRGRSTDTQYF. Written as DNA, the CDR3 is TGCAGTGCTGTACTAGACAGGGGGCGAAGCACAGATACGCAGTATTTT.

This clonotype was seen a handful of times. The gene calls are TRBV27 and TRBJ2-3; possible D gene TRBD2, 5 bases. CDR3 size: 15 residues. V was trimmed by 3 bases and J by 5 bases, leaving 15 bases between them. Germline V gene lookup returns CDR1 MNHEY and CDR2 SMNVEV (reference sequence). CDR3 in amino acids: CASSFGSALRDTQYF. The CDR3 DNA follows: TGTGCCAGCAGTTTTGGTAGCGCACTCCGAGATACGCAGTATTTT.